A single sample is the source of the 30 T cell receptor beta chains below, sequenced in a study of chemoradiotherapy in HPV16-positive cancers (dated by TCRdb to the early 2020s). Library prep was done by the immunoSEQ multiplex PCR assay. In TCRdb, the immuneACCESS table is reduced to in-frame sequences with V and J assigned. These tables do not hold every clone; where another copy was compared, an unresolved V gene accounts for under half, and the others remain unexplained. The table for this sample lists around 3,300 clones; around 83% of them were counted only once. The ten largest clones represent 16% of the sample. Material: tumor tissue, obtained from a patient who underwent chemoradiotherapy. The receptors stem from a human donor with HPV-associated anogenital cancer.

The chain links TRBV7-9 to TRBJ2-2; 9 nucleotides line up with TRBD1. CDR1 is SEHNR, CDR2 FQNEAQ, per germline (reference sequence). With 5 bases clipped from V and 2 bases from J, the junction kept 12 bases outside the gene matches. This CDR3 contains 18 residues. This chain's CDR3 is CASSPRKLGQGNTGELFF. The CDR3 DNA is TGTGCCAGCAGCCCGCGAAAATTGGGACAGGGAAACACCGGGGAGCTGTTTTTT.

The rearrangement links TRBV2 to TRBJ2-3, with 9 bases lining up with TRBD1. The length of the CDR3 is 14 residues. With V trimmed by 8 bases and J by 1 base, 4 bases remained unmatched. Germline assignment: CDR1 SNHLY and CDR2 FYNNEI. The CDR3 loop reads CASLRDRGTDTQYF. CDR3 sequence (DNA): TGTGCCAGCCTCCGGGACAGGGGCACAGATACGCAGTATTTT.

The CDR3 loop reads CASSSSGAYNQPQHF. The CDR3 bases are TGTGCCAGCAGCTCATCGGGAGCCTACAATCAGCCCCAGCATTTT. J is TRBJ1-5 and V is TRBV5-6, with D unresolved. Trimming cost V 3 bases and J 3 bases, with 13 bases left between them. CDR1 and CDR2 from the germline V gene are SGHDT and YYEEEE. The CDR3 contains 15 residues.

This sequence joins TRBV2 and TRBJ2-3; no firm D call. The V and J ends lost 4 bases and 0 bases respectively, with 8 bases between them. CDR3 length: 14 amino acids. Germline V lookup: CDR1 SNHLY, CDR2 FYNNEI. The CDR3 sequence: CASSAVDSTDTQYF. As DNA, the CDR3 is TGTGCCAGCAGTGCCGTGGATAGCACAGATACGCAGTATTTT.

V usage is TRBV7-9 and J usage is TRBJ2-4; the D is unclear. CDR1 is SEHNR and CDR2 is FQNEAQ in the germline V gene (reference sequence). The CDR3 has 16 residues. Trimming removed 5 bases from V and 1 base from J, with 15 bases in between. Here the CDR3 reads CASSQTFGSAKNIQYF. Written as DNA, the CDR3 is TGTGCCAGCAGCCAGACCTTCGGGTCTGCCAAAAACATTCAGTACTTC.

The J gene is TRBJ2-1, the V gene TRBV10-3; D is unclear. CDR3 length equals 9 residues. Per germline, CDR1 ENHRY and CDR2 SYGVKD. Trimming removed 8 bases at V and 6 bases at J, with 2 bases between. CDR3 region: CAIGNEQFF. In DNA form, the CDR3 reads TGTGCCATCGGCAATGAGCAGTTCTTC.

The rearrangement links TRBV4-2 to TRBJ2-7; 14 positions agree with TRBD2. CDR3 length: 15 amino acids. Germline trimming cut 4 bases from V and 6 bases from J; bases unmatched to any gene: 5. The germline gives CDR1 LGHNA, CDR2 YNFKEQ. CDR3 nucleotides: TGTGCCAGCAGCCCGACTAGCGGGGGGGCCAGCGAGCAGTACTTC. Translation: CASSPTSGGASEQYF.

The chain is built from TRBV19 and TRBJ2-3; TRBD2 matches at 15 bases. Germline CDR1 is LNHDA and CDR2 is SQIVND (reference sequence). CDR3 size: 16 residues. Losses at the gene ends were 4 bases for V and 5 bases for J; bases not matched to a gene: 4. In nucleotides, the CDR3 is TGTGCCAGTAGTACGGGACTAGCGGGAGGTCTAGATACGCAGTATTTT. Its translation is CASSTGLAGGLDTQYF.

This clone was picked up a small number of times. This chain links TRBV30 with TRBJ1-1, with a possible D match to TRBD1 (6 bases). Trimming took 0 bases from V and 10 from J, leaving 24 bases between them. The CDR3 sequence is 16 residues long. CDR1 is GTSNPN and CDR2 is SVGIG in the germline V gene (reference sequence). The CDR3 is CAWSVIGQGSLFGAFF. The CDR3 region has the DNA TGTGCCTGGAGTGTAATAGGGCAGGGGAGTTTGTTCGGAGCTTTCTTT.

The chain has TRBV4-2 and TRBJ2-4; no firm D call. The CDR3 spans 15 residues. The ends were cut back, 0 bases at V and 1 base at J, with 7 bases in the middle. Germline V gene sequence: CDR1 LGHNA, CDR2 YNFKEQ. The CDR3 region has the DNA TGTGCCAGCAGCCAAGATTGGACGGCCAAAAACATTCAGTACTTC. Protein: CASSQDWTAKNIQYF.

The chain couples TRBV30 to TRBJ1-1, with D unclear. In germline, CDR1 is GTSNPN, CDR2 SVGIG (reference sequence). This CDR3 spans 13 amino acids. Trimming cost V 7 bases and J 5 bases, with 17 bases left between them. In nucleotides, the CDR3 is TGTGCCTTCGGCCCGGGTCTGTATACTGAAGCTTTCTTT. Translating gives CAFGPGLYTEAFF.

The CDR3 is CASSLDRVYEQYF. For the CDR3, the DNA is TGCGCCAGCAGCTTGGACAGGGTCTACGAGCAGTACTTC. The chain uses TRBV10-2 and TRBJ2-7, with 8 positions matching TRBD1. The CDR3 extends over 13 amino acids. Germline loops: CDR1 WSHSY, CDR2 SAAADI. Losses at the gene ends were 6 bases for V and 3 bases for J; bases not matched to a gene: 4.

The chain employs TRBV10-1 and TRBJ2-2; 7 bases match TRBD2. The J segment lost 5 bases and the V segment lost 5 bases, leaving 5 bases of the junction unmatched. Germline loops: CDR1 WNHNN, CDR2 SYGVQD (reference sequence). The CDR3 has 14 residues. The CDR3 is CASSSSGKTGELFF. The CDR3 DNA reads TGCGCCAGCAGTAGCAGCGGGAAGACCGGGGAGCTGTTTTTT.

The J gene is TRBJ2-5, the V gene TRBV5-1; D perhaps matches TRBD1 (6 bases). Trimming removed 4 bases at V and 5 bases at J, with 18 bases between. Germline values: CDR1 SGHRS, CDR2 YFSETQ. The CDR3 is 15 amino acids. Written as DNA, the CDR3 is TGCGCCAGCAGCGCCGGACAGAGCTACACTGAGACCCAGTACTTC. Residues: CASSAGQSYTETQYF.

CDR3 amino acids: CASSRLETNHEQYF. The CDR3 nucleotides read TGTGCCAGCAGCCGACTAGAGACTAACCACGAGCAGTACTTC. The V call is TRBV7-2, the J call TRBJ2-7; D is possibly TRBD2 (6 bases). CDR1 and CDR2 from the germline V gene are SGHTA and FQGNSA. The CDR3 sequence is 14 residues long. Trimming took 5 bases from V and 5 from J, leaving 16 bases between them.

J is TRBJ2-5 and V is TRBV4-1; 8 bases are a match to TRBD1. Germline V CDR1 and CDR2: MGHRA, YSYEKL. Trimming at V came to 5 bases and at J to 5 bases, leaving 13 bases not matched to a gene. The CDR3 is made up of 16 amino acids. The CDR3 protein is CASSGAPGGARETQYF. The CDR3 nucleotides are TGCGCCAGCAGCGGAGCGCCAGGGGGCGCGAGGGAGACCCAGTACTTC.

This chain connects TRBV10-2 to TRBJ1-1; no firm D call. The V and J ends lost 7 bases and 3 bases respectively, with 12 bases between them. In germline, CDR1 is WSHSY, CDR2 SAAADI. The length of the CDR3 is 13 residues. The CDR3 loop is CASKARLDTEAFF. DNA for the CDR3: TGCGCCAGCAAGGCGAGACTGGACACTGAAGCTTTCTTT.

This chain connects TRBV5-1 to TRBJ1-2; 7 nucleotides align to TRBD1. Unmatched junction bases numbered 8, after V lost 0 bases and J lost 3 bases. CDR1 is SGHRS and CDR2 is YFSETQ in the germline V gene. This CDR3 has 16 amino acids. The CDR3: CASSLAGRGSDYGYTF. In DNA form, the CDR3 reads TGCGCCAGCAGCTTGGCGGGCAGGGGGTCGGACTATGGCTACACCTTC.

CDR3 in DNA: TGTGCCTGGAGGGGGGAAGAGACCCAGTACTTC. Amino acid sequence: CAWRGEETQYF. The chain joins TRBV30 to TRBJ2-5; possibly TRBD1 or TRBD2 for D (5 bases each). In germline, CDR1 is GTSNPN, CDR2 SVGIG (reference sequence). This CDR3 has 11 residues. V was shortened by 3 bases and J by 3 bases, with 5 bases between the two germline ends.

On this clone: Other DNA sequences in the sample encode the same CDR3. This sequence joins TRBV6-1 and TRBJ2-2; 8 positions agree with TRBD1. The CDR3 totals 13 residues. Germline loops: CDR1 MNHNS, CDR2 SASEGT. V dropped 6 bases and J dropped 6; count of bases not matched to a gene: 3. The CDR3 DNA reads TGTGCCAGCAGCGCCAGGGGGCCCGGGGAGCTGTTTTTT. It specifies CASSARGPGELFF.

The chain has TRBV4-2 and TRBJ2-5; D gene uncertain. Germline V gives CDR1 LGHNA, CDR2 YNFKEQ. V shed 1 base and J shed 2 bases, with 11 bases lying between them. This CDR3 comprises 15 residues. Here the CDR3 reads CASSQAATGQETQYF. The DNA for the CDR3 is TGTGCCAGCAGCCAAGCGGCTACTGGACAAGAGACCCAGTACTTC.

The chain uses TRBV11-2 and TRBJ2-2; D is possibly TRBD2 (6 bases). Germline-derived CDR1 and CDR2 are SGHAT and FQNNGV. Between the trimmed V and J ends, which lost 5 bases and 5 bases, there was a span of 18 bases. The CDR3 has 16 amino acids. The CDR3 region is CASSTLTGTGTGELFF. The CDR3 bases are TGTGCCAGCAGCACCTTAACCGGGACTGGGACCGGGGAGCTGTTTTTT.

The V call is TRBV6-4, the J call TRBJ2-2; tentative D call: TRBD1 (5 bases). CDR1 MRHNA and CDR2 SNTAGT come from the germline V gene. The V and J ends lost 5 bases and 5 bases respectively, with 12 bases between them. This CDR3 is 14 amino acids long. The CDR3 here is CASSPLPGTGELFF. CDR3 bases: TGTGCCAGCAGTCCACTTCCAGGGACCGGGGAGCTGTTTTTT.

For the CDR3, the DNA is TGTGCCAGCAGCTTAGCGGGAGGTTCCACAGATACGCAGTATTTT. Amino acid sequence: CASSLAGGSTDTQYF. J is TRBJ2-3 and V is TRBV7-2; a weak D match, TRBD2 (6 bases). The V gene's germline CDR1 is SGHTA and CDR2 FQGNSA. V lost 0 bases, J lost 2 bases, and 9 bases lay in between. CDR3 length: 15 residues.

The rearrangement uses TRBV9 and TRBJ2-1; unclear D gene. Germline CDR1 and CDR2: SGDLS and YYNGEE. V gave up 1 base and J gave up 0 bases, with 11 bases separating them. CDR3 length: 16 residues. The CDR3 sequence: CASSVFAASSYNEQFF. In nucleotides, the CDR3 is TGTGCCAGCAGCGTATTCGCGGCCAGCTCCTACAATGAGCAGTTCTTC.

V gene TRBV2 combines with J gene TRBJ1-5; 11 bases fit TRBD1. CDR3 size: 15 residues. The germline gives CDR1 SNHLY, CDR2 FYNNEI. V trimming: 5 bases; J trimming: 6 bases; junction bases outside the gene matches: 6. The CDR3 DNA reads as TGTGCCAGCAGTTCCGGACAGGGGGCGGGTCAGCCCCAGCATTTT. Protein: CASSSGQGAGQPQHF.

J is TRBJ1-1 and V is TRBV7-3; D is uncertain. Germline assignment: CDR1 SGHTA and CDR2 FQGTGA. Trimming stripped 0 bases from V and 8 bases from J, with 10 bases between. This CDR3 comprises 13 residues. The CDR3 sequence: CASSLTGGFEAFF. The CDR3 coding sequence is TGTGCCAGCAGCTTAACGGGAGGCTTCGAAGCTTTCTTT. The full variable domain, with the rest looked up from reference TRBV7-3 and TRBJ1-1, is GAGVSQTPSNKVTEKGKYVELRCDPISGHTALYWYRQSLGQGPEFLIYFQGTGAADDSGLPNDRFFAVRPEGSVSTLKIQRTERGDSAVYLCASSLTGGFEAFFGQGTRLTVV.

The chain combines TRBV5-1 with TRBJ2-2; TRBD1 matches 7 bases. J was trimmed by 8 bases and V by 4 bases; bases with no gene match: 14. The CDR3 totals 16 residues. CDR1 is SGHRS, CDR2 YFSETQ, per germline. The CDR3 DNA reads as TGCGCCAGCAGCCGACAGGGACCAGATACCAGTGGGGAGCTGTTTTTT. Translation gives CASSRQGPDTSGELFF.

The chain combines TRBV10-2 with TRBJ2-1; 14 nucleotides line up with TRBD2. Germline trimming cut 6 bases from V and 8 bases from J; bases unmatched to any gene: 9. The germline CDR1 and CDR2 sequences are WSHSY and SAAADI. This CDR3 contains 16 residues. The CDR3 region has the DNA TGCGCCAGCAGATCTCCGGGACTAGCGGGAGAGGATGAGCAGTTCTTC. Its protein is CASRSPGLAGEDEQFF.

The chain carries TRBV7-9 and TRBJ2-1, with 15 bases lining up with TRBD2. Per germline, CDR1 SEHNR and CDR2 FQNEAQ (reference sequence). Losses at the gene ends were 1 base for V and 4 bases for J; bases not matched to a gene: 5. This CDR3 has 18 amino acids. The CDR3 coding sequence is TGTGCCAGCAGCTTAGGGACTAGCGGGAGGGCCGGGTACAATGAGCAGTTCTTC. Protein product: CASSLGTSGRAGYNEQFF.